These T cell receptor beta chains were read from a single sample in a study of T cell repertoires in cytomegalovirus infection. TCRdb reprocessed the reads with MiXCR, giving one entry per CDR3 protein. The data hold about 180,000 distinct CDR3 sequences, with over 13% observed a single time. The specimen was PBMCs. These receptors all stem from a human donor in good health (CMV status not recorded). Some clones in this sample may be carry-over from other donors' samples. CDR3s include the opening cysteine and the closing phenylalanine or tryptophan. The order of the fields is J gene, D gene, V gene, clone size, CDR3 DNA, CDR3 protein. A D gene is named only where the DNA matches it firmly. Where a row states a size, it is once, few, many or the class of an expanded clone; other rows omit it.

>TRBJ2-7|TRBD1|TRBV7-6|many
TGTGCCAGCAGCTTAGCCACAGGGGGGGAGCAGTACTTC
CASSLATGGEQYF
>TRBJ2-7|-|TRBV27|few
TGTGCCAGCACTTGGGAGGACGGATCCGACGAGCAGTACTTC
CASTWEDGSDEQYF
>TRBJ1-1|-|TRBV5-1|-
TGCGCCAGCAGCTTGGAGCGGGGAAACACTGAAGCTTTCTTT
CASSLERGNTEAFF
>TRBJ2-4|-|TRBV13|few
TGTGCCAGCAGCGAAACCAGGGAGCCCCAAAACATTCAGTACTTC
CASSETREPQNIQYF
>TRBJ2-1|-|TRBV19|-
TGTGCCAGTAGTATAGGGGATAGTAGCGGTCTCTCCTACAATGAGCAGTTCTTC
CASSIGDSSGLSYNEQFF
>TRBJ2-1|-|TRBV9|once
TGTGCCAGCAGCGTAGGGTCAAGCTCCTACAATGAGCAGTTCTTC
CASSVGSSSYNEQFF
>TRBJ1-5|-|TRBV2|-
TGTGCCAGCAGTGAAGACGGCAGTTCCAATCAGCCCCAGCATTTT
CASSEDGSSNQPQHF
>TRBJ2-5|TRBD2|TRBV19|-
TGTGCCAGTAGTTCCTTGAGCAACCTAGCGGGCCCCCGAGAGACCCAGTACTTC
CASSSLSNLAGPRETQYF
>TRBJ2-1|TRBD1|TRBV14|-
TGTGCCAGCAGCCAGTTCCGGACAGGGGGCGATGAGCAGTTCTTC
CASSQFRTGGDEQFF
>TRBJ1-2|TRBD1|TRBV29-1|-
TGCAGCGTTGATCAACGCGCCACAGGGGGCACTGGCTACACCTTC
CSVDQRATGGTGYTF
>TRBJ2-7|-|TRBV2|-
TGTGCCAGCTTGGGGGGTGAGGCAACTGTAACCGAGCAGTACTTC
CASLGGEATVTEQYF
>TRBJ1-2|-|TRBV15|-
TGTGCCACCAGTCCCTCGGTCCCGTCAAACTATGGCTACACCTTC
CATSPSVPSNYGYTF
>TRBJ2-7|TRBD2|TRBV6-2/TRBV6-3|-
TGTGCCAGCAGTTACTCTGGCGGGAGTGTAAACGAGCAGTACTTC
CASSYSGGSVNEQYF
>TRBJ1-5|-|TRBV18|few
TGTGCCAGCTCACCAGGGTTCGGCAATCAGCCCCAGCATTTT
CASSPGFGNQPQHF
>TRBJ1-2|-|TRBV7-2|few
TGTGCCAGCAGCTTCGACAGGTCGAGTGACTATGGCTACACCTTC
CASSFDRSSDYGYTF
>TRBJ2-7|TRBD1|TRBV7-2|-
TGTGCCAGCAGCTTTTCCGGGACAGACGTTTCCTACGAGCAGTACTTC
CASSFSGTDVSYEQYF
>TRBJ2-4|TRBD2|TRBV27|-
TGTGCCAGCAGTTTAAGCGGGAGGGCTTCGTTAGACATTCAGTACTTC
CASSLSGRASLDIQYF
>TRBJ2-1|-|TRBV7-8|many
TGTGCCAGCAGTCGAGAGGGCCTCAATGAGCAGTTCTTC
CASSREGLNEQFF
>TRBJ1-6|-|TRBV14|few
TGTGCCAGCAGCCATCTAACAGACTCCTATAATTCACCCCTCCACTTT
CASSHLTDSYNSPLHF
>TRBJ2-7|-|TRBV20-1|few
TGCAGTGCTAGAGATCCCCGCCGGGGGAAATACGAGCAGTACTTC
CSARDPRRGKYEQYF
>TRBJ2-1|-|TRBV10-3|-
TGTGCCATCAGTCTACGGGGCGATGAGCAGTTCTTC
CAISLRGDEQFF
>TRBJ1-1|-|TRBV12-3/TRBV12-4|many
TGTGCCAGCAGTTTCAGGGGACCTATGGTGAACACTGAAGCTTTCTTT
CASSFRGPMVNTEAFF
>TRBJ1-6|-|TRBV5-1|-
TGCGCCAGCAGCTTTGGTGAAGCCCCTAATTCACCCCTCCACTTT
CASSFGEAPNSPLHF
>TRBJ2-1|TRBD2|TRBV27|few
TGTGCCAGCAGTTTCCTGGGCGGGGGTTACAATGAGCAGTTCTTC
CASSFLGGGYNEQFF
>TRBJ2-7|-|TRBV4-1|-
TGCGCCAGCAGCCAAGAATGGGTCCACGAGCAGTACTTC
CASSQEWVHEQYF
>TRBJ1-6|-|TRBV7-2|many
TGTGCCAGCCACCCCAGCTCCTATAATTCACCCCTCCACTTT
CASHPSSYNSPLHF
>TRBJ1-3|-|TRBV19|-
TGTGCCACCGAGGACAGATCTTTGACTGGAAACACCATATATTTT
CATEDRSLTGNTIYF
>TRBJ2-1|-|TRBV19|many
TGTGCCAGTAGTACTAGATACAATGAGCAGTTCTTC
CASSTRYNEQFF
>TRBJ2-7|TRBD2|TRBV7-9|many
TGTGCCAGCACTACTAGCGGGGGCTTCTACGAGCAGTACTTC
CASTTSGGFYEQYF
>TRBJ1-1|-|TRBV5-1|many
TGCGCCAGCAGCTTGGTGGCATTTACGGGGAACACTGAAGCTTTCTTT
CASSLVAFTGNTEAFF
>TRBJ2-1|-|TRBV6-2/TRBV6-3|-
TGTGCCAGCAGTTACGAGGGTGAGCAGTTCTTC
CASSYEGEQFF
>TRBJ2-3|-|TRBV3-1|few
TGTGCCAGCAGTCGCGGATGGGGCACAGATACGCAGTATTTT
CASSRGWGTDTQYF
>TRBJ1-5|-|TRBV5-5|few
TGTGCCAGCAGCTTACAACAGAATCAGCCCCAGCATTTT
CASSLQQNQPQHF
>TRBJ2-3|TRBD2|TRBV7-2|many
TGTGCCAGCACCCTGGGCGGGAGGGCCGGCACAGATACGCAGTATTTT
CASTLGGRAGTDTQYF
>TRBJ1-1|-|TRBV20-1|few
TGCAGTGCCGCGTTCCCCCGGGCTGAAGCTTTCTTT
CSAAFPRAEAFF
>TRBJ1-1|-|TRBV11-2|few
TGTGCCAGCAGCTTAACAGAGATTAACACTGAAGCTTTCTTT
CASSLTEINTEAFF
>TRBJ1-1|-|TRBV7-2|many
TGTGCCAGCAGCATAGGGTTGGAGAGCACTGAAGCTTTCTTT
CASSIGLESTEAFF
>TRBJ2-3|-|TRBV6-5|-
TGTGCCAGCAGTTACTCAGAGGATACGCAGTATTTT
CASSYSEDTQYF
>TRBJ1-2|-|TRBV20-1|few
TGCAGTGCTAGTCTCACCCTGACGGGGGGCTACACCTTC
CSASLTLTGGYTF
>TRBJ2-5|TRBD1|TRBV7-2|many
TGTGCCAGCAGCTGGCCGGGACAGAGGACCCAGTACTTC
CASSWPGQRTQYF
>TRBJ1-1|-|TRBV29-1|-
TGCAGCGTTGAGGACAGAGTGAACACTGAAGCTTTCTTT
CSVEDRVNTEAFF
>TRBJ1-6|TRBD1|TRBV19|many
TGTGCCAGTAGTACCGGGACAGGAAGTAATTCACCCCTCCACTTT
CASSTGTGSNSPLHF
>TRBJ1-2|-|TRBV7-2|many
TGTGCCAGCAGCTTAGCGGGCCAGTACTATGGCTACACCTTC
CASSLAGQYYGYTF
>TRBJ2-1|-|TRBV5-6|few
TGTGCCAGCAGTCCGTGGTCACAGGAAACTAAGAAGTTCTTC
CASSPWSQETKKFF
>TRBJ1-5|-|TRBV5-4|many
TGTGCCAGCAGCCGAGGGCGAGGGAGCAATCAGCCCCAGCATTTT
CASSRGRGSNQPQHF
>TRBJ2-5|-|TRBV7-2|many
TGTGCCAGCACCCCCCGAAGGAAAGAGACCCAGTACTTC
CASTPRRKETQYF